This TCR beta chain appears in the sequencing data of a study of cytomegalovirus exposure and HLA in healthy donors. Whole-study findings and limits: In a later analysis, at a false discovery rate of 0.05, under 20,000 TCR beta sequences matched HLA alleles.

A remark on this clone: Its antigen is as yet unknown.

Unmatched junction bases numbered 8, after V lost 3 bases and J lost 2 bases. From germline, CDR1 is SNHLY and CDR2 FYNNEI. The CDR3 has 17 residues. A multiplex PCR was run with 60 Vbeta primers and 13 Jbeta primers. Assay: immunoSEQ multiplex PCR; the TCRdb copy retains only in-frame clones and omits some. The sample holds roughly 55,000 clones; roughly 71% are singletons and the top ten take about 37%. The J gene is TRBJ2-2, the V gene TRBV2, with 8 positions matching TRBD2. This TCR was sampled from a man in his forties in good health and CMV-seropositive. Sequenced: PBMCs. CDR3 DNA sequence: TGTGCCAGCAGTGAGGGTGTTAGCGGGACCAACACCGGGGAGCTGTTTTTT. Translating it yields CASSEGVSGTNTGELFF.